The 10 T cell receptor beta chains reported below all come from one sample, sequenced in a study of blood T cell repertoires in COVID-19. Sequencing used immunoSEQ multiplex PCR; TCRdb keeps in-frame clones, though not all of them. The sample lists some 170,000 clones; about four fifths were seen once. Source material: peripheral blood. Receptors originate from a woman in her seventies with acute or convalescent COVID-19.

This clone occurred a few times. J is TRBJ1-5 and V is TRBV6-5, with a weak D call TRBD1 (5 bases). The germline gives CDR1 MNHEY, CDR2 SVGAGI. Trimming stripped 6 bases from V and 1 base from J, with 13 bases between. The CDR3 loop spans 15 amino acids. The CDR3 loop is CASSDGGLSNQPQHF. The DNA for the CDR3 is TGTGCCAGCAGCGACGGGGGGTTAAGCAATCAGCCCCAGCATTTT.

The chain links TRBV3-1 (or the pseudogene TRBV3-2) to TRBJ2-5; 7 bases are shared with TRBD1. Per germline, CDR1 LGHDT and CDR2 YNNKEL (reference sequence). The V gene end was trimmed by 4 bases and the J gene end by 6 bases; junction bases not matched to a gene: 5. This CDR3 has 13 amino acids. The DNA for the CDR3 is TGTGCCAGCAGCCCGACAGGGCAGAAGACCCAGTACTTC. This gives the protein CASSPTGQKTQYF.

The chain uses TRBV7-2 and TRBJ2-3; 13 bases are shared with TRBD2. Germline loops: CDR1 SGHTA, CDR2 FQGNSA. V shed 5 bases and J 2 bases; nucleotides not matched to a gene: 4. The CDR3 contains 16 residues. CDR3: CASSQGLAGLTDTQYF. In DNA, the CDR3 is TGTGCCAGCAGCCAGGGACTAGCGGGGCTCACAGATACGCAGTATTTT.

The chain recombines TRBV5-4 with TRBJ1-1; maybe TRBD1 (5 bases). Trimming pared 0 bases from V and 11 bases from J, leaving 17 bases between. The CDR3 spans 14 residues. Germline lookup yields CDR1 SGHNT and CDR2 YYREEE (reference sequence). CDR3: CASSLAGDGRSAFF. The DNA for the CDR3 is TGTGCCAGCAGCTTGGCCGGGGACGGGAGGAGTGCTTTCTTT. Full variable domain (outside the CDR3, taken from reference TRBV5-4 and TRBJ1-1): ETGVTQSPTHLIKTRGQQVTLRCSSQSGHNTVSWYQQALGQGPQFIFQYYREEENGRGNFPPRFSGLQFPNYSSELNVNALELDDSALYLCASSLAGDGRSAFFGQGTRLTVV.

This clone was counted between two and nine times. The chain is built from TRBV3-1 (or the pseudogene TRBV3-2) and TRBJ2-2; tentative D call: TRBD1 (8 bases). CDR1 is LGHDT and CDR2 is YNNKEL in the germline V gene (reference sequence). This CDR3 comprises 15 residues. V shed 5 bases and J shed 6 bases, with 16 bases lying between them. The CDR3 protein is CASSTGGARAGELFF. The CDR3 region has the DNA TGTGCCAGCAGCACAGGGGGGGCAAGGGCCGGGGAGCTGTTTTTT.

The V gene is TRBV18, the J gene TRBJ2-7; 10 nucleotides align to TRBD2. CDR3 length equals 15 residues. The J segment lost 4 bases and the V segment lost 6 bases, leaving 9 bases of the junction unmatched. Germline assignment: CDR1 KGHSH and CDR2 LQKENI. The CDR3 loop is CASSSKLAGLYEQYF. Written as DNA, the CDR3 is TGTGCCAGCTCCTCAAAACTAGCGGGGTTATACGAGCAGTACTTC.

The chain links TRBV20-1 to TRBJ2-5, with 8 positions matching TRBD2. The CDR3 has 15 amino acids. With 3 bases clipped from V and 5 bases from J, the junction kept 11 bases outside the gene matches. Germline values: CDR1 DFQATT, CDR2 SNEGSKA (reference sequence). CDR3 coding DNA: TGCAGTGCTAGTCGAGCGGGAGTTCGGGGGGAGACCCAGTACTTC. This codes for CSASRAGVRGETQYF.

The chain joins TRBV19 to TRBJ1-2, with D uncertain. Between the trimmed V and J ends, which lost 7 bases and 2 bases, there was a span of 14 bases. CDR1 is LNHDA and CDR2 is SQIVND in the germline V gene (reference sequence). This CDR3 has 14 amino acids. The CDR3 DNA is TGTGCCAGTAACGCGCCCCCTGAAAACTATGGCTACACCTTC. It is translated as CASNAPPENYGYTF.

The chain has TRBV27 and TRBJ1-4, with D uncertain. The germline V gene has CDR1 MNHEY and CDR2 SMNVEV (reference sequence). The V end was cut by 6 bases, the J end by 1 base, with 9 bases between. CDR3 length: 14 amino acids. The CDR3 nucleotides read TGTGCCAGCAGACTTCTAGGAACTAATGAAAAACTGTTTTTT. This codes for CASRLLGTNEKLFF.

This clone was counted between two and nine times. The chain recombines TRBV15 with TRBJ1-6, with 8 nucleotides matching TRBD1. This CDR3 is built from 14 residues. Trimming at V came to 8 bases and at J to 9 bases, leaving 9 bases not matched to a gene. Germline V gene data show CDR1 as LNHNV and CDR2 as YYDKDF (reference sequence). Written as DNA, the CDR3 is TGTGCCACCGAACGGGGACAGGCGGGTTCACCCCTCCACTTT. Protein sequence: CATERGQAGSPLHF.